This entry lists 19 T cell receptor beta chains sequenced from one sample in a study of T cell responses to AZD1222 COVID-19 vaccine. Repertoires were generated with immunoSEQ multiplex PCR, while TCRdb's copy carries only in-frame clones and drops some. Among 85,000 or so clones, about 90% were seen once, and the ten largest hold about 9.9%. Sequenced here: peripheral blood, sampled 28 days after the second AZD1222 dose. These receptors all stem from an adult who received the AZD1222 COVID-19 vaccine.

The rearrangement links TRBV18 to TRBJ1-5; D ambiguous. V was pared by 3 bases and J by 0 bases, with 9 bases between. CDR1 and CDR2 (germline): KGHSH, LQKENI. This CDR3 is 15 amino acids long. This chain's CDR3 is CASSPSQVSNQPQHF. The CDR3 DNA reads as TGTGCCAGCTCACCCAGCCAGGTTAGCAATCAGCCCCAGCATTTT. Complete variable domain (other parts from reference TRBV18 and TRBJ1-5): NAGVMQNPRHLVRRRGQEARLRCSPMKGHSHVYWYRQLPEEGLKFMVYLQKENIIDESGMPKERFSAEFPKEGPSILRIQQVVRGDSAAYFCASSPSQVSNQPQHFGDGTRLSIL.

The chain is built from TRBV6-5 and TRBJ1-1; D is uncertain. CDR1 MNHEY and CDR2 SVGAGI come from the germline V gene. The CDR3 has 14 residues. V was trimmed by 2 bases and J by 6 bases, leaving 13 bases between them. CDR3 loop: CASSYRAGIPEAFF. The CDR3 DNA is TGTGCCAGCAGTTACAGGGCTGGGATTCCTGAAGCTTTCTTT.

This clone was counted only a few times. The V call is TRBV15, the J call TRBJ1-1; the match to TRBD1 covers 9 bases. The germline V gene encodes CDR1 LNHNV and CDR2 YYDKDF (reference sequence). The trim removed 6 bases at V and 5 bases at J, leaving 7 bases unmatched. This CDR3 region has 14 residues. This CDR3 is CATSYRGRGTEAFF. The CDR3 region has the DNA TGTGCCACCAGTTACAGGGGGCGCGGGACTGAAGCTTTCTTT.

The V and J genes are TRBV30 and TRBJ1-2; a weak D match, TRBD1 (5 bases). V lost 3 bases and J lost 4, with 18 bases in between. Germline V lookup: CDR1 GTSNPN, CDR2 SVGIG (reference sequence). CDR3 length equals 15 residues. CDR3 DNA sequence: TGTGCCTGGAGCGGTCGGGGGACGGGGTCCTATGGCTACACCTTC. Translation gives CAWSGRGTGSYGYTF. Looking up the rest from reference TRBV30 and TRBJ1-2 gives the full variable domain: SQTIHQWPATLVQPVGSPLSLECTVEGTSNPNLYWYRQAAGRGLQLLFYSVGIGQISSEVPQNLSASRPQDRQFILSSKKLLLSDSGFYLCAWSGRGTGSYGYTFGSGTRLTVV.

The chain employs TRBV11-2 and TRBJ2-1, with TRBD2 matching 14 bases. V was clipped by 5 bases and J by 8 bases; unmatched bases: 5. This CDR3 comprises 15 residues. Germline V CDR1 and CDR2: SGHAT, FQNNGV. In nucleotides, the CDR3 is TGTGCCAGCAGCAAGACTAGCGGGAGGGGGGATGAGCAGTTCTTC. Translated: CASSKTSGRGDEQFF.

The gene calls are TRBV10-3 and TRBJ1-1; no clear D gene. V gave up 7 bases and J gave up 2 bases, with 17 bases separating them. The germline V gene has CDR1 ENHRY and CDR2 SYGVKD. This CDR3 is 15 amino acids long. DNA for the CDR3: TGTGCCATCAAAGAGTCGTCCCCGACCAACACTGAAGCTTTCTTT. The encoded protein is CAIKESSPTNTEAFF.

This chain links TRBV7-9 with TRBJ1-5, with D hard to call. Germline V gene sequence: CDR1 SEHNR, CDR2 FQNEAQ (reference sequence). This CDR3 has 16 residues. The V gene lost 1 base and the J gene lost 4 bases, with 14 bases spanning the gap. CDR3 nucleotide sequence: TGTGCCAGCAGCTTAGGGGCCAGAAACCCGAATCAGCCCCAGCATTTT. It specifies CASSLGARNPNQPQHF.

This clone was counted only a few times. V usage is TRBV4-1 and J usage is TRBJ2-7, with TRBD1 matching over 8 bases. The germline V gene encodes CDR1 MGHRA and CDR2 YSYEKL. The trim removed 2 bases at V and 3 bases at J, leaving 9 bases unmatched. This CDR3 is built from 16 residues. CDR3 protein: CASSQPAQGGSYEQYF. Written as DNA, the CDR3 is TGCGCCAGCAGCCAACCGGCACAGGGGGGAAGCTACGAGCAGTACTTC.

CDR3 in DNA: TGTGCCAGCAGCTTAAATGGAGCGGGGGGCGCGGACGGCTACACCTTC. Residues: CASSLNGAGGADGYTF. The genes are TRBV7-3 and TRBJ1-2; TRBD1 might be the D (6 bases). CDR3 size: 16 residues. Trimming left V 1 base short and J 8 bases short, with 20 bases between. Germline lookup yields CDR1 SGHTA and CDR2 FQGTGA.

This clone showed up just a few times. This chain joins TRBV5-1 and TRBJ1-1; a possible D gene is TRBD1 (5 bases). CDR3 length: 14 residues. V was shortened by 2 bases and J by 3 bases, with 11 bases between the two germline ends. The germline V gene has CDR1 SGHRS and CDR2 YFSETQ. DNA of the CDR3: TGCGCCAGCAGCTTTTCTGGGGGGGACACTGAAGCTTTCTTT. This sequence encodes CASSFSGGDTEAFF.

This clone appeared a single time. V and J are TRBV29-1 and TRBJ2-7; 7 bases map to TRBD1. CDR1 is SQVTM, CDR2 ANQGSEA, per germline. V dropped 0 bases and J dropped 4; count of bases not matched to a gene: 6. This CDR3 is built from 14 residues. The CDR3 DNA is TGCAGCGTTGAAGATCCCGACAGGGAGTACGAGCAGTACTTC. It specifies CSVEDPDREYEQYF.

The J gene is TRBJ2-7, the V gene TRBV5-1, with no clear D. The CDR3 loop spans 14 amino acids. The germline CDR1 and CDR2 sequences are SGHRS and YFSETQ. V lost 6 bases to trimming and J lost 3 bases, with 16 bases between them. CDR3 sequence reads: CASTGGGTVYEQYF. The CDR3 DNA follows: TGCGCCAGCACAGGCGGTGGTACCGTCTACGAGCAGTACTTC. Filled out from reference TRBV5-1 and TRBJ2-7, the complete variable domain reads KAGVTQTPRYLIKTRGQQVTLSCSPISGHRSVSWYQQTPGQGLQFLFEYFSETQRNKGNFPGRFSGRQFSNSRSEMNVSTLELGDSALYLCASTGGGTVYEQYFGPGTRLTVT.

The chain combines TRBV5-1 with TRBJ2-1; 13 positions agree with TRBD2. The germline V gene has CDR1 SGHRS and CDR2 YFSETQ. The CDR3 sequence is 16 residues long. The V gene end was trimmed by 0 bases and the J gene end by 8 bases; junction bases not matched to a gene: 5. CDR3 sequence reads: CASSLATSGGNYEQFF. CDR3 sequence (DNA): TGCGCCAGCAGCTTGGCGACTAGCGGGGGGAACTATGAGCAGTTCTTC.

This sequence joins TRBV12-3 or TRBV12-4 and TRBJ1-1; D is undetermined. The CDR3 is made up of 11 amino acids. The ends were cut back, 6 bases at V and 2 bases at J, with 4 bases in the middle. CDR3 loop: CASSFNTEAFF. CDR3 DNA: TGTGCCAGCAGCTTTAACACTGAAGCTTTCTTT.

CDR3 in amino acids: CASTIGQGNQPQHF. In DNA, the CDR3 is TGTGCCAGCACCATAGGACAGGGGAATCAGCCCCAGCATTTT. This chain links TRBV28 with TRBJ1-5; 9 positions agree with TRBD1. Germline V gene lookup returns CDR1 MDHEN and CDR2 SYDVKM. The CDR3 spans 14 residues. J was trimmed by 4 bases and V by 7 bases; bases with no gene match: 5.

The chain combines TRBV21-1 with TRBJ1-6. TRBV21-1 is recorded as a pseudogene. This CDR3 has 12 amino acids. CDR3 loop: CASSKGFSPLHF. DNA for the CDR3: TGTGCCAGCAGCAAAGGGTTCTCACCCCTCCACTTT.

This clone was recorded once. DNA of the CDR3: TGTGCCAGCAGTTTTCTGAATCAGCCCCAGCATTTT. It specifies CASSFLNQPQHF. This chain connects TRBV12-3 or TRBV12-4 to TRBJ1-5; D remains ambiguous. Trimming removed 3 bases at V and 4 bases at J, with 4 bases between. The CDR3 is 12 amino acids.

This clone was seen only a few times. The chain has TRBV28 and TRBJ2-1; unclear D gene. Germline V gives CDR1 MDHEN, CDR2 SYDVKM. The length of the CDR3 is 16 residues. Trimming cost V 4 bases and J 5 bases, with 18 bases left between them. The CDR3 DNA reads TGTGCCAGCAGTTCCCTCCTAGTCCGGCAAAACAATGAGCAGTTCTTC. This encodes CASSSLLVRQNNEQFF.

The chain uses TRBV18 and TRBJ2-1; 10 positions match TRBD2. J gave up 4 bases and V 4 bases, and 7 bases lay outside the gene matches. From germline, CDR1 is KGHSH and CDR2 LQKENI. The length of the CDR3 is 16 residues. The CDR3: CASSHPGLAAYNEQFF. The CDR3 nucleotides are TGTGCCAGCTCACACCCAGGACTAGCGGCATACAATGAGCAGTTCTTC. The whole variable domain, filled in from reference TRBV18 and TRBJ2-1, reads NAGVMQNPRHLVRRRGQEARLRCSPMKGHSHVYWYRQLPEEGLKFMVYLQKENIIDESGMPKERFSAEFPKEGPSILRIQQVVRGDSAAYFCASSHPGLAAYNEQFFGPGTRLTVL.